This T cell receptor (beta chain) came from a study of T cells in narcolepsy. This CDR3 is 11 amino acids long. Germline CDR1 is LNHDA and CDR2 is SQIVND (reference sequence). V lost 6 bases, J lost 7 bases, and 9 bases lay in between. Data came from immunoSEQ multiplex PCR; TCRdb stores just in-frame clones and leaves some out. The sample comprises tens of thousands of clones, approximately 83% of which are singletons, and approximately 0.91% rests with the top ten. Sequencing was done on a sample of CD45RA- memory CD4+ T cells from PBMCs. The chain uses TRBV19 and TRBJ1-2, with a possible D match to TRBD1 (5 bases). This sequence was found in a human donor with narcolepsy. The CDR3 loop reads CASRAGGGYTF. The CDR3 DNA follows: TGTGCCAGTAGGGCTGGGGGTGGCTACACCTTC.